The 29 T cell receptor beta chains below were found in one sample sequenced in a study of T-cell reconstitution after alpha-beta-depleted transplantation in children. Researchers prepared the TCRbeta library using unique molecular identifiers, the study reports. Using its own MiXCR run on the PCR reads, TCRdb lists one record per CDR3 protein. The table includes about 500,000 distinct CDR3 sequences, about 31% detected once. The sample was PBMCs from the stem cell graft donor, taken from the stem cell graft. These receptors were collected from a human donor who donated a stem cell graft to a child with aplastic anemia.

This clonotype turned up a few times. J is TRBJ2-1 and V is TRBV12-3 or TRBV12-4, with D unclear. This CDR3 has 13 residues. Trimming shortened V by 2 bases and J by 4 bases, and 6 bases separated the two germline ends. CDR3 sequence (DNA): TGTGCCAGCAGTTTACCACAGTACAATGAGCAGTTCTTC. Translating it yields CASSLPQYNEQFF.

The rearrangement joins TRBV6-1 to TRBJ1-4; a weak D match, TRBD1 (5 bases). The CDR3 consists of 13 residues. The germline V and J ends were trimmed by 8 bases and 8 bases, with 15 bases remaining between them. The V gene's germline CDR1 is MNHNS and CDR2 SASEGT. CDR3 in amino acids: CASGRDVSEKLFF. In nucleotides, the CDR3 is TGTGCCAGCGGTCGGGACGTGAGCGAAAAACTGTTTTTT.

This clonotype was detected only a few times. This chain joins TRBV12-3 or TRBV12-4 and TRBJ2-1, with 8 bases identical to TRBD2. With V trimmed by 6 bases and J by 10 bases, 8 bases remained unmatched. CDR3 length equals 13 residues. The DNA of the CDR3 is TGTGCCAGCAGCACTAGCGGTTTTTCGGAGCAGTTCTTC. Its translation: CASSTSGFSEQFF.

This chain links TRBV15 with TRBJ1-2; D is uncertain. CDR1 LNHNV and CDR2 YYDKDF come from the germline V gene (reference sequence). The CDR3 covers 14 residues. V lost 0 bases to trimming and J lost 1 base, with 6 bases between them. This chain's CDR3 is CATSRDRDNYGYTF. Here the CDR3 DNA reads TGTGCCACCAGCAGAGATCGGGATAACTATGGCTACACCTTC. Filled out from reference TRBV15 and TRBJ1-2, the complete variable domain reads DAMVIQNPRYQVTQFGKPVTLSCSQTLNHNVMYWYQQKSSQAPKLLFHYYDKDFNNEADTPDNFQSRRPNTSFCFLDIRSPGLGDTAMYLCATSRDRDNYGYTFGSGTRLTVV.

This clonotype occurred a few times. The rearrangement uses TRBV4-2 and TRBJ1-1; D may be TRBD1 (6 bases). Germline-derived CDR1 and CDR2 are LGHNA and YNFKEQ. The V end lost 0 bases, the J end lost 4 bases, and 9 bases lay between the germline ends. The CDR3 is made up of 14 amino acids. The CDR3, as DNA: TGTGCCAGCAGCCAAGACAGGGGAATCACTGAAGCTTTCTTT. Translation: CASSQDRGITEAFF.

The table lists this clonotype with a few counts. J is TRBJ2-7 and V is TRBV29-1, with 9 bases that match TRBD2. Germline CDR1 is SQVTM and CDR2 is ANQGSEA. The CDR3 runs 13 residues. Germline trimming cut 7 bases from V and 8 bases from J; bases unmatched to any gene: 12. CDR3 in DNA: TGCAGCGCTAGCTTCGCGGGAGGGCCGCAGCAGTACGTC. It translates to CSASFAGGPQQYV.

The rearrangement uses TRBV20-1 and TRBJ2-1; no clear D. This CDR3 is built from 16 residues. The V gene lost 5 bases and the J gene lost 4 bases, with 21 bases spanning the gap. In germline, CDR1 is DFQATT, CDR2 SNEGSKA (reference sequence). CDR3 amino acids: CSASERPTNQYNEQFF. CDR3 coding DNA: TGCAGTGCTTCCGAGAGGCCGACCAACCAATACAATGAGCAGTTCTTC.

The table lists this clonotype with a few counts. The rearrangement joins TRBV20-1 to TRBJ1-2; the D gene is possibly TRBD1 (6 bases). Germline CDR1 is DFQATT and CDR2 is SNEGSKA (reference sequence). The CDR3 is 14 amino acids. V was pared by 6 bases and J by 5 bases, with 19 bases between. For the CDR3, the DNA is TGCAGTGCGAGGTCCGGGGGAGGGGGATATGGCTACACCTTC. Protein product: CSARSGGGGYGYTF.

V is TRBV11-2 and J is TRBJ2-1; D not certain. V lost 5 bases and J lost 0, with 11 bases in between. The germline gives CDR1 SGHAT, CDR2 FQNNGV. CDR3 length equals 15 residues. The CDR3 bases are TGTGCCAGCAGCCCGGAATTATCCTCCTACAATGAGCAGTTCTTC. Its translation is CASSPELSSYNEQFF.

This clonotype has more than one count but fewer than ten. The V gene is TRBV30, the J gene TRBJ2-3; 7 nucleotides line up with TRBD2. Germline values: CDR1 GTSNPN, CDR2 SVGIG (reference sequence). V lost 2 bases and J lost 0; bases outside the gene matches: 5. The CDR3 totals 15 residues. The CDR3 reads CAWSRSGVSTDTQYF. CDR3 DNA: TGTGCCTGGAGTCGAAGCGGGGTTAGCACAGATACGCAGTATTTT. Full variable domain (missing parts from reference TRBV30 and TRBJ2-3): SQTIHQWPATLVQPVGSPLSLECTVEGTSNPNLYWYRQAAGRGLQLLFYSVGIGQISSEVPQNLSASRPQDRQFILSSKKLLLSDSGFYLCAWSRSGVSTDTQYFGPGTRLTVL.

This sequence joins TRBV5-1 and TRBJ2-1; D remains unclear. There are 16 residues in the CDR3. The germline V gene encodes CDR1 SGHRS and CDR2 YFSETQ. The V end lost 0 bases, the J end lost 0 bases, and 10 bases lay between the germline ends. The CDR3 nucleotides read TGCGCCAGCAGCTTGGAAGGTATGTACTCCTACAATGAGCAGTTCTTC. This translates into CASSLEGMYSYNEQFF.

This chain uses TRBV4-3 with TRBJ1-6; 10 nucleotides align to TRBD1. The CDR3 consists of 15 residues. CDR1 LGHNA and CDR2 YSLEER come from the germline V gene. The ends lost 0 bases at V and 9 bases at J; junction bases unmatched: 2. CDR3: CASSQEGQGFSPLHF. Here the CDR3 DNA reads TGCGCCAGCAGCCAAGAGGGACAGGGGTTTTCACCCCTCCACTTT.

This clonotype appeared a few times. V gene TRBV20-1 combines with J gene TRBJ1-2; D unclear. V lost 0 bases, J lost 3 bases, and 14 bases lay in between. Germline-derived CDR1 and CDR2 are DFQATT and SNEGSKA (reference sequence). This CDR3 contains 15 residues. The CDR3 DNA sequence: TGCAGTGCTAGAGATCCCTCGGGGAGGGACTATGGCTACACCTTC. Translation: CSARDPSGRDYGYTF.

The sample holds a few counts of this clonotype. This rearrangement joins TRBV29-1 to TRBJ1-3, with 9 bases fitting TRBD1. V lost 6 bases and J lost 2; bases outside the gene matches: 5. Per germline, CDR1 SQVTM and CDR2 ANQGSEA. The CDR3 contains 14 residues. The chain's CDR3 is CSVGRTGAGNTIYF. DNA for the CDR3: TGCAGCGTCGGCCGGACAGGGGCTGGAAACACCATATATTTT.

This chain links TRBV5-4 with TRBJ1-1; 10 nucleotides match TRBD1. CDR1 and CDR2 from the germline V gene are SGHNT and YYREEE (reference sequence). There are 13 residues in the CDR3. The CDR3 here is CTLGTGANTEAFF. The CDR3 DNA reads TGTACGTTAGGGACAGGGGCGAACACTGAAGCTTTCTTT.

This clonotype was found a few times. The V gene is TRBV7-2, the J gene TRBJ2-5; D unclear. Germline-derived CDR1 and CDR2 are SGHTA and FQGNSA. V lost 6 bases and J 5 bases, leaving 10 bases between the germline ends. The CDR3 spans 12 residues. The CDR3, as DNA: TGTGCCAGCAGGTTCGGTGGGGAGACCCAGTACTTC. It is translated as CASRFGGETQYF.

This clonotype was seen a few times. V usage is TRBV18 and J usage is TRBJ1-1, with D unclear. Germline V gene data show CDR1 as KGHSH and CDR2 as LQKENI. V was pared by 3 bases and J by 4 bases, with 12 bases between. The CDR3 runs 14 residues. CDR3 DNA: TGTGCCAGCTCACCGGACGGTTTGGGCACTGAAGCTTTCTTT. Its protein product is CASSPDGLGTEAFF.

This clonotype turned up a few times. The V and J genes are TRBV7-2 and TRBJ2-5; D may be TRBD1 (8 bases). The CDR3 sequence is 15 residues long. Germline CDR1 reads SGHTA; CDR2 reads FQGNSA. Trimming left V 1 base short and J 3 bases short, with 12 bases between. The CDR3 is CASSLDRGTKETQYF. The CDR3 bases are TGTGCCAGCAGCTTAGACAGGGGGACTAAAGAGACCCAGTACTTC.

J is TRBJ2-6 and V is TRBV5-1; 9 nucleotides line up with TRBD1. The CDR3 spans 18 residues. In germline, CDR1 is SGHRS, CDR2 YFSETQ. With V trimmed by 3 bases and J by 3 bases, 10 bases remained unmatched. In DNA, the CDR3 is TGCGCCAGCAGCTCTATACAGGGGGCCGTCTTTGGGGCCAACGTCCTGACTTTC. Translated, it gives CASSSIQGAVFGANVLTF.

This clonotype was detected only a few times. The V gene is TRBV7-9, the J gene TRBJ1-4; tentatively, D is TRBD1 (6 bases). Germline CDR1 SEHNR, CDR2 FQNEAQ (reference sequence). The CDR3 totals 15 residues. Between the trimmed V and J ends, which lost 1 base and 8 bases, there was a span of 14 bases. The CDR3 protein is CASSLVGASSEKLFF. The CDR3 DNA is TGTGCCAGCAGCTTAGTGGGGGCGTCTTCCGAAAAACTGTTTTTT.

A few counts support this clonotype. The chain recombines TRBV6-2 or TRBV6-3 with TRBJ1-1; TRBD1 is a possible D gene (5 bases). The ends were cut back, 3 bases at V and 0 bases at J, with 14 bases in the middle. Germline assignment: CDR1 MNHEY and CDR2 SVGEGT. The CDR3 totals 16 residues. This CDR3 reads CASSYVGGKLNTEAFF. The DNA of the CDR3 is TGTGCCAGCAGTTATGTCGGGGGAAAGCTGAACACTGAAGCTTTCTTT.

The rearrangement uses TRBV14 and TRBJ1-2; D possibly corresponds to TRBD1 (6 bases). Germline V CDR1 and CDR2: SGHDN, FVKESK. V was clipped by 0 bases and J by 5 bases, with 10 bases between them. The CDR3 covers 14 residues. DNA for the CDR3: TGTGCCAGCAGCCAAGAGGTACAGGGTTATGGCTACACCTTC. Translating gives CASSQEVQGYGYTF.

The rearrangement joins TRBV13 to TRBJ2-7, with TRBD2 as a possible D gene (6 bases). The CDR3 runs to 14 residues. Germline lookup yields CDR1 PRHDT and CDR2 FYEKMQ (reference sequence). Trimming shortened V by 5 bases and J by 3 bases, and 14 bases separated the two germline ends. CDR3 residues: CASSPRLGNYEQYF. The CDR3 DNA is TGTGCCAGCAGCCCCCGACTAGGAAACTACGAGCAGTACTTC. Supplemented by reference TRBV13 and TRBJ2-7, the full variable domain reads AAGVIQSPRHLIKEKRETATLKCYPIPRHDTVYWYQQGPGQDPQFLISFYEKMQSDKGSIPDRFSAQQFSDYHSELNMSSLELGDSALYFCASSPRLGNYEQYFGPGTRLTVT.

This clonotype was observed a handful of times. This CDR3 is CASSPSLGEGDYEQFF. The CDR3, as DNA: TGTGCCAGCTCACCCTCCTTGGGGGAAGGAGATTATGAGCAGTTCTTC. The chain employs TRBV18 and TRBJ2-1, with D tentatively TRBD1 or TRBD2 (5 bases each). The germline gives CDR1 KGHSH, CDR2 LQKENI. The V end was cut by 3 bases, the J end by 8 bases, with 20 bases between. The CDR3 has 16 amino acids.

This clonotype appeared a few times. CDR3 amino acids: CSAGPLAGRRGAKNIQYF. Here the CDR3 DNA reads TGCAGTGCTGGACCCCTAGCGGGACGTAGAGGAGCCAAAAACATTCAGTACTTC. V usage is TRBV20-1 and J usage is TRBJ2-4; 9 bases agree with TRBD2. Trimming removed 5 bases from V and 0 bases from J; junction bases left unmatched: 14. Germline V gene sequence: CDR1 DFQATT, CDR2 SNEGSKA (reference sequence). This CDR3 comprises 18 residues.

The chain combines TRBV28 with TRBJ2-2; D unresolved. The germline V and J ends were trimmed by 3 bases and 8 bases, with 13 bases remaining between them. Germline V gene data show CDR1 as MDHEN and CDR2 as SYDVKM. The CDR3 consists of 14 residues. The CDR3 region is CASSFPSTSGELFF. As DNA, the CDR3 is TGTGCCAGCAGTTTCCCAAGCACGAGTGGGGAGCTGTTTTTT.

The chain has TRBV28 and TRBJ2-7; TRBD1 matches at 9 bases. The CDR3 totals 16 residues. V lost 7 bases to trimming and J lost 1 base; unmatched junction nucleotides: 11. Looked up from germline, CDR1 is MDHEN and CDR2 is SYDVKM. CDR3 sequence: CASTSRGTGSSYEQYF. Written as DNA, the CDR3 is TGTGCCAGCACGTCCAGGGGGACAGGGAGTTCCTACGAGCAGTACTTC.

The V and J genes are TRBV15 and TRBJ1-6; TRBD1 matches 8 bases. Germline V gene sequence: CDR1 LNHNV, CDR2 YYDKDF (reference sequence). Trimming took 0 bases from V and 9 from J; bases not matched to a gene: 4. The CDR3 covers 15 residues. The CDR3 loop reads CATSRDRTGPSPLHF. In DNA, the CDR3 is TGTGCCACCAGCAGAGATCGGACAGGGCCTTCACCCCTCCACTTT.

The CDR3 loop reads CASSLTGESTEAFF. The CDR3 DNA reads as TGTGCCAGCAGTTTGACAGGGGAAAGCACTGAAGCTTTCTTT. This sequence joins TRBV27 and TRBJ1-1; 8 bases line up with TRBD1. The CDR3 has 14 residues. CDR1 is MNHEY and CDR2 is SMNVEV in the germline V gene (reference sequence). The V and J ends lost 3 bases and 4 bases, in that order; junction bases with no gene match: 4.